This T cell receptor (beta chain) was found in a study of cytomegalovirus exposure and HLA in healthy donors. The PCR used 60 Vbeta and 13 Jbeta primers. The protocol was immunoSEQ multiplex PCR, while the TCRdb copy is restricted to in-frame clones and leaves out a portion. The table includes about 130,000 clones, over 75% detected once. Regarding this clone: Distinct nucleotide sequences in the sample also encode this CDR3.

The germline gives CDR1 SGDLS, CDR2 YYNGEE. The ends lost 3 bases at V and 4 bases at J; junction bases unmatched: 4. The CDR3 runs to 14 residues. The sequence came from a man over 45 in good health and CMV-seronegative. The chain uses TRBV9 and TRBJ2-5; 9 nucleotides agree with TRBD2. The source material was PBMCs. The CDR3 region has the DNA TGTGCCAGCAGCGCGACTAGCGGCGGAGAGACCCAGTACTTC. Protein product: CASSATSGGETQYF. Full variable domain (rest looked up from reference TRBV9 and TRBJ2-5): DSGVTQTPKHLITATGQRVTLRCSPRSGDLSVYWYQQSLDQGLQFLIQYYNGEERAKGNILERFSAQQFPDLHSELNLSSLELGDSALYFCASSATSGGETQYFGPGTRLLVL.